This T cell receptor (beta chain) was profiled in a study of blood T cells in healthy people across ages. Study context: Roughly one uniquely barcoded beta molecule per two T cells was captured.

With a J-beta primer mix and a sample-barcoded 5' primer, a second PCR ran roughly 6 to 12 cycles. Each cDNA molecule received a tag from a template-switch adaptor that had 12 random nucleotides. TCRdb re-called the 5' RACE reads through MiXCR, storing one row per CDR3 protein. The repertoire holds about 1.5 million distinct CDR3 sequences, 42% seen once, with 6.5% to 10% in the top ten. In its sample, this clonotype was seen a few times. The CDR3 totals 15 residues. The ends were cut back, 6 bases at V and 1 base at J, with 14 bases in the middle. Germline V gives CDR1 MNHNY, CDR2 SVGAGI (reference sequence). The individuals who served as donors were healthy Caucasians living in Russia, aged about 6 to 100.

The clonotype was recovered from a woman aged 18-29 years in good health. What was sequenced was blood. This chain connects TRBV6-6 to TRBJ2-3; D unclear. CDR3 loop: CASSSYWLRTDTQYF. In DNA form, the CDR3 reads TGTGCCAGCAGCTCCTACTGGCTCCGCACAGATACGCAGTATTTT.